Listed here are 15 T cell receptor beta chains from one sample, sequenced in a study of OX40 agonist ivuxolimab in advanced cancers. Only in-frame clones appear in the TCRdb table, and some are missing; sequencing was by immunoSEQ multiplex PCR. Of about 91,000 clones in the sample, around 85% were seen once. The material sequenced was CD4+ or CD8+ T cells sorted from blood, taken in a trial of the OX40 agonist ivuxolimab. The receptors derive from an adult with an advanced solid tumor such as melanoma, head and neck, liver or kidney cancer.

The rearrangement links TRBV7-9 to TRBJ1-4; TRBD1 aligns across 8 bases. CDR1 and CDR2 from the germline V gene are SEHNR and FQNEAQ (reference sequence). Trimming removed 4 bases from V and 4 bases from J; junction bases left unmatched: 8. This CDR3 has 16 residues. CDR3 nucleotides: TGTGCCAGCAGCTCGACAGGGGTGAACGTTAATGAAAAACTGTTTTTT. This translates into CASSSTGVNVNEKLFF.

The rearrangement joins TRBV7-8 to TRBJ1-5; a possible D gene is TRBD1 (6 bases). V dropped 1 base and J dropped 5 bases, with 6 bases sitting between them. Germline V gene data show CDR1 as SGHVS and CDR2 as FQNEAQ. The CDR3 consists of 13 residues. DNA of the CDR3: TGTGCCAGCAGCTTAGACAGGGATCAGCCCCAGCATTTT. Translation gives CASSLDRDQPQHF.

V is TRBV10-3 and J is TRBJ2-7, with 9 nucleotides matching TRBD1. Germline V CDR1 and CDR2: ENHRY, SYGVKD. Trimming cost V 6 bases and J 5 bases; bases outside gene matches: 5. The CDR3 contains 13 residues. CDR3 in DNA: TGTGCCATCAGGGGACAGGGAAGAGACGAGCAGTACTTC. Encoded protein: CAIRGQGRDEQYF.

A few counts support this clone. The rearrangement uses TRBV14 and TRBJ2-7, with TRBD2 matching 7 bases. With 1 base clipped from V and 0 bases from J, the junction kept 12 bases outside the gene matches. This CDR3 has 18 amino acids. The germline gives CDR1 SGHDN, CDR2 FVKESK. The CDR3 bases are TGTGCCAGCAGCCAAGGCAGCCTATTTCGCGGGAGCTCCTACGAGCAGTACTTC. This codes for CASSQGSLFRGSSYEQYF.

This clone showed up just once. The rearrangement uses TRBV19 and TRBJ1-4; tentatively, D is TRBD1 (5 bases). The germline gives CDR1 LNHDA, CDR2 SQIVND (reference sequence). This CDR3 spans 16 amino acids. V was shortened by 2 bases and J by 8 bases, with 18 bases between the two germline ends. CDR3 protein: CASSILGNRLGEKLFF. The CDR3 nucleotides read TGTGCCAGTAGTATACTCGGGAACAGGTTGGGGGAAAAACTGTTTTTT.

The rearrangement links TRBV5-6 to TRBJ2-5; D gene uncertain. Trimming pared 6 bases from V and 1 base from J, leaving 13 bases between. Germline assignment: CDR1 SGHDT and CDR2 YYEEEE. The CDR3 sequence is 14 residues long. The CDR3 coding sequence is TGTGCCAGCACCCGGTGGCAGCTCCAAGAGACCCAGTACTTC. It codes for CASTRWQLQETQYF.

The chain uses TRBV10-3 and TRBJ1-2; no firm D call. Trimming removed 9 bases from V and 2 bases from J, with 13 bases in between. The CDR3 sequence is 13 residues long. Germline CDR1 ENHRY, CDR2 SYGVKD. The CDR3 sequence: CAISADPNYGYTF. The DNA for the CDR3 is TGTGCCATTTCAGCAGATCCGAACTATGGCTACACCTTC.

The gene calls are TRBV28 and TRBJ1-4; TRBD1 matches 9 bases. With 6 bases clipped from V and 5 bases from J, the junction kept 7 bases outside the gene matches. The CDR3 consists of 15 residues. The germline gives CDR1 MDHEN, CDR2 SYDVKM. CDR3 in DNA: TGTGCCAGCAGAACAGGGGACAGGGTGAATGAAAAACTGTTTTTT. Translated: CASRTGDRVNEKLFF.

The chain recombines TRBV9 with TRBJ2-5; either TRBD1 or TRBD2 may fit D (5 bases each). Trimming cost V 0 bases and J 7 bases, with 7 bases left between them. This CDR3 region has 12 residues. Germline loops: CDR1 SGDLS, CDR2 YYNGEE. CDR3 region: CASSVEGRTQYF. CDR3 nucleotides: TGTGCCAGCAGCGTAGAGGGGAGGACCCAGTACTTC.

This clone has only one observation. The chain employs TRBV7-2 and TRBJ1-4, with D possibly TRBD1 on 6 matching bases. Germline V gene sequence: CDR1 SGHTA, CDR2 FQGNSA. V gave up 4 bases and J gave up 5 bases, with 14 bases separating them. The CDR3 runs to 15 residues. The DNA for the CDR3 is TGTGCCAGCAGCTCGACGAGGGACATAAATGAAAAACTGTTTTTT. Translated, it gives CASSSTRDINEKLFF. The full variable domain, its missing parts supplied by reference TRBV7-2 and TRBJ1-4, is GAGVSQSPSNKVTEKGKDVELRCDPISGHTALYWYRQSLGQGLEFLIYFQGNSAPDKSGLPSDRFSAERTGGSVSTLTIQRTQQEDSAVYLCASSSTRDINEKLFFGSGTQLSVL.

The V and J genes are TRBV5-4 and TRBJ2-5, with D hard to call. This CDR3 contains 13 residues. The V end was cut by 5 bases, the J end by 2 bases, with 10 bases between. From germline, CDR1 is SGHNT and CDR2 YYREEE (reference sequence). CDR3: CASSSDLQETQYF. The CDR3 nucleotides are TGTGCCAGCAGTTCCGACTTACAAGAGACCCAGTACTTC.

This clone was found a few times. J is TRBJ1-3 and V is TRBV2; D unclear. The CDR3 runs to 12 residues. The V end lost 6 bases, the J end lost 2 bases, and 5 bases lay between the germline ends. The germline gives CDR1 SNHLY, CDR2 FYNNEI. Here the CDR3 DNA reads TGTGCCAGCAGAACAGCTGGAAACACCATATATTTT. This sequence encodes CASRTAGNTIYF.

The chain couples TRBV7-2 to TRBJ2-3; no reliable D call. The CDR3 contains 17 residues. V lost 5 bases, J lost 4 bases, and 22 bases lay in between. Germline V gene data show CDR1 as SGHTA and CDR2 as FQGNSA. Written as DNA, the CDR3 is TGTGCCAGCAGCAAGTTCAGACGGAGCATTGACCCAGATACGCAGTATTTT. Translation: CASSKFRRSIDPDTQYF.

The CDR3, as DNA: TGTGCCAGCAGCTTAAAGTCCAGGAGCTCCTACGAGCAGTACTTC. This sequence encodes CASSLKSRSSYEQYF. The chain links TRBV5-4 to TRBJ2-7; D is uncertain. CDR1 and CDR2 (germline): SGHNT, YYREEE (reference sequence). Deletions cut 2 bases from V and 0 bases from J, with 12 bases between. The CDR3 contains 15 residues.

The V call is TRBV7-9, the J call TRBJ1-1; 8 nucleotides line up with TRBD1. This CDR3 has 14 amino acids. V trimming: 5 bases; J trimming: 4 bases; junction bases outside the gene matches: 6. CDR1 and CDR2 (germline): SEHNR, FQNEAQ (reference sequence). CDR3 in DNA: TGTGCCAGCAGCCTCACAGGGGGGGGCACTGAAGCTTTCTTT. The encoded protein is CASSLTGGGTEAFF.